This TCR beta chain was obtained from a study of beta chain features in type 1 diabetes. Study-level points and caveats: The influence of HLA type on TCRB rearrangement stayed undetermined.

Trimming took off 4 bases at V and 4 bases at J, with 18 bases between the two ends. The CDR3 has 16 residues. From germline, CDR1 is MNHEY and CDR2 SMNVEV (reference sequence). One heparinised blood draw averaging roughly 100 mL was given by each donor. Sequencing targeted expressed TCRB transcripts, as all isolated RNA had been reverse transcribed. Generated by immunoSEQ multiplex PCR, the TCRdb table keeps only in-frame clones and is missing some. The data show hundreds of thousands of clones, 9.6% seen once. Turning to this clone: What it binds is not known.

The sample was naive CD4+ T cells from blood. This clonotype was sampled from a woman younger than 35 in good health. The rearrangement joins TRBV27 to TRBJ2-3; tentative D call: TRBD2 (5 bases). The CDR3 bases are TGTGCCAGCAGTTCCGGACCGGGAACTATCCCAGATACGCAGTATTTT. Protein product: CASSSGPGTIPDTQYF.